The subject of this entry is one T cell receptor (beta chain). What it recognizes is unknown. This specimen belongs to a study of T cells after yellow fever vaccination. Study summary: Fractions of low cell number were prepared using SMART-Seq v4 Ultra Low Input. Overall study results and limits: Peaking faster, on day 5 versus 15, the secondary response was nonetheless weaker. FACS-sorted repertoires might harbor abundant contaminating clonotypes from the bulk population.

Template switching with 5'RACE generated the TCR cDNA and added a universal primer site and UMIs. TCRdb passed the 5' RACE reads through MiXCR, listing each CDR3 protein once. The sample lists hundreds of thousands of distinct CDR3 sequences, around 20% occurring once. The CDR3 covers 13 residues. Trimming took off 3 bases at V and 2 bases at J, with 6 bases between the two ends. Germline V gene sequence: CDR1 ENHRY, CDR2 SYGVKD. The material was PBMCs, obtained before the yellow fever booster vaccination. This rearrangement joins TRBV10-3 to TRBJ2-3; D remains unclear. This TCR derives from a man between 18 and 35 years old who received the YFV17D yellow fever vaccine. The DNA for the CDR3 is TGTGCCATCAGTGATCAATCCACAGATACGCAGTATTTT. Residues: CAISDQSTDTQYF.